This T cell receptor (beta chain) emerged from a study of blood T cell repertoires in COVID-19. The V and J ends lost 2 bases and 2 bases, in that order; junction bases with no gene match: 7. The CDR3 totals 16 residues. Germline CDR1 and CDR2: MNHEY and SVGEGT. Participants had their cohort set by participant-reported clinical history. Authors' methods: Scientists estimated how many nucleated cells there were by amplifying reference gene primers. Assay used: immunoSEQ multiplex PCR; TCRdb lists only in-frame clones, some missing. That table supplies the V and J calls and clone size; D and trimming were determined from the DNA. Among roughly 260,000 clones listed, approximately 86% were seen once.

Sequenced: PBMCs or T cells enriched from blood (not recorded which). The TCR sequence derives from a woman younger than 45 with acute COVID-19. The rearrangement uses TRBV6-2 or TRBV6-3 and TRBJ2-5, with 8 bases identical to TRBD2. The CDR3 nucleotides are TGTGCCAGCAGTTACGGGCGGGGGGCTCGGCAAGAGACCCAGTACTTC. This gives the protein CASSYGRGARQETQYF.